The 5 T cell receptor beta chains below were found in one sample sequenced in a study of T cell repertoires in cytomegalovirus infection. TCRdb itself ran the reads through MiXCR, one entry per CDR3 protein. This sample has about 200,000 distinct CDR3 sequences, with more than 9% found just once. Sequencing was done on a sample of PBMCs. These receptors were taken from a human donor in good health (CMV status not recorded). Some clones in this sample may be carry-over from other donors' samples.

The chain carries TRBV28 and TRBJ1-5; D uncertain. Trimming stripped 5 bases from V and 4 bases from J, with 15 bases between. Germline-derived CDR1 and CDR2 are MDHEN and SYDVKM. CDR3 length equals 15 residues. Here the CDR3 reads CASSAPEGLNQPQHF. CDR3 nucleotide sequence: TGTGCCAGCAGTGCTCCCGAAGGCTTAAATCAGCCCCAGCATTTT.

The table lists this clonotype with many counts. The chain carries TRBV7-2 and TRBJ2-1; 8 nucleotides match TRBD2. Per the germline V gene, CDR1 is SGHTA and CDR2 is FQGNSA. This CDR3 is 14 amino acids long. The junction had 5 bases not matched to a gene; V was cut back by 1 base and J by 9 bases. CDR3 nucleotide sequence: TGTGCCAGCAGCTTAGGAGCGGGAGCGGTTGAGCAGTTCTTC. As protein: CASSLGAGAVEQFF.

The J gene is TRBJ2-1, the V gene TRBV5-1; D call uncertain. Between the trimmed V and J ends, which lost 0 bases and 5 bases, there was a span of 15 bases. CDR3 length: 16 residues. Germline loops: CDR1 SGHRS, CDR2 YFSETQ. CDR3 sequence reads: CASSLGLQPGHNEQFF. DNA of the CDR3: TGCGCCAGCAGCTTGGGGCTTCAACCGGGCCACAATGAGCAGTTCTTC.

This sequence joins TRBV11-2 and TRBJ2-3; 15 positions match TRBD2. The germline gives CDR1 SGHAT, CDR2 FQNNGV. Germline trimming cut 4 bases from V and 5 bases from J; bases unmatched to any gene: 13. This CDR3 comprises 19 residues. CDR3 loop: CASSSFPGTSGRRIDTQYF. CDR3 DNA: TGTGCCAGCAGCTCGTTTCCCGGGACTAGCGGGAGGAGGATAGATACGCAGTATTTT.

This clonotype showed up many times. This rearrangement joins TRBV7-2 to TRBJ1-6, with D possibly matching TRBD1 (5 bases). The V gene's germline CDR1 is SGHTA and CDR2 FQGNSA. The ends were cut back, 6 bases at V and 10 bases at J, with 13 bases in the middle. This CDR3 is built from 13 residues. CDR3 sequence reads: CASRSTVNSPLHF. The CDR3 nucleotides are TGTGCCAGCAGGTCGACAGTAAACTCACCCCTCCACTTT.